This is a list of T cell receptor beta chains from one sample in a study of a mutant IDH1 vaccine in newly diagnosed glioma. Produced via immunoSEQ multiplex PCR; TCRdb's table is partial and in-frame only. The sample contains 35,000 to 45,000 clones, 65% to 90% of which appear only once. No antigen is known for these receptors. The sample consisted of PBMCs, taken from a glioma patient whose treatment included an IDH1 peptide vaccine. Receptors originate from a woman between 45 and 65 years old with glioma. The CDR3 runs from the conserved cysteine through the conserved F or W. Part of the rows lack a size; the others show once, few, many or a class for expanded clones.

clone_size v_call cdr3_length cdr3_aa
NA TRBV27 13 CASSLGSNQPQHF
NA TRBV19 14 CASSMKGRSTEAFF
NA TRBV19 14 CASRPDPGATEAFF
NA TRBV5-6 15 CASSPTGGGGETQYF
NA TRBV6-1 14 CASSVIATNEKLFF
NA TRBV4-3 15 CASSQIDRDNTEAFF
NA TRBV14 16 CASSQLAGTANEKLFF
NA TRBV19 13 CASSSPATYGYTF
NA TRBV7-2 13 CASSLHMNTEAFF
NA TRBV5-1 16 CASSFYRDRGLDTQYF
NA TRBV6-1 15 CASSDLTHGANVLTF
NA TRBV5-1 15 CASSTTLIRTGELFF
NA TRBV29-1 12 CSVGGRSTEAFF
NA TRBV30 14 CAWKRQGSPDEQYF
NA TRBV6-5 14 CASSTVLSGNTIYF
NA TRBV18 19 CASSPFSDSGGSANEKLFF
NA TRBV10-3 13 CAISRPGNYGYTF
NA TRBV6-1 14 CASSAGHMDTEAFF
NA TRBV25-1 13 CASSETSYYEQYF
NA TRBV9 11 CASGTVYGYTF
once TRBV19 15 CASSIGWGSNQPQHF
NA TRBV9 15 CASSVVGQANEKLFF